This paragraph covers one T cell receptor beta chain sequence. Its antigen is currently unknown. Measured with immunoSEQ multiplex PCR; TCRdb has only the in-frame clones, and not every one. The table shows 55,000 to 70,000 clones, with about nine tenths occurring only once. Trimming took 6 bases from V and 5 from J, leaving 29 bases between them. The CDR3 has 18 residues. This entry is derived from a study of lymphopenia after photon versus proton radiotherapy. Study observations and caveats: Only patients who died were analyzed for survival; proton advantage is unproven. Photon-treated patients lost naive T cells and TCR diversity; proton-treated stayed stable. After the lymphocyte nadir, photon-treated repertoires showed oligoclonal expansion, especially of CD8+ Temra cells.

This receptor was taken from a man older than 75 with esophageal cancer. The input for sequencing was peripheral blood, taken from a patient treated with proton-based radiotherapy. The J gene is TRBJ2-7, the V gene TRBV23-1; D is perhaps TRBD1 or TRBD2 (7 bases each). TRBV23-1 is an ORF for which the function is uncertain. The CDR3 spells CASSTYGTEGGSNDEQYF. The CDR3 coding sequence is TGCGCCAGCAGCACATATGGGACAGAGGGAGGGAGTAATGACGAGCAGTACTTC.